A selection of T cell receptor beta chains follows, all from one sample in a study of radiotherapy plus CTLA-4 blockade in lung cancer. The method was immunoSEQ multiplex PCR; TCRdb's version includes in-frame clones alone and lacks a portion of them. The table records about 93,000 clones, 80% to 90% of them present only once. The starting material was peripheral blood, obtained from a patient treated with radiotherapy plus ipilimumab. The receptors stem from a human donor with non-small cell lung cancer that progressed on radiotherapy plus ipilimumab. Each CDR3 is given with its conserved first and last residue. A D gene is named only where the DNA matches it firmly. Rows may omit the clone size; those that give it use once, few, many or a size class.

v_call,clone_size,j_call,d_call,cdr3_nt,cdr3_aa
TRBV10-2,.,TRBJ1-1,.,TGCGCCAGCAGTGATCACAGATTGAACACTGAAGCTTTCTTT,CASSDHRLNTEAFF
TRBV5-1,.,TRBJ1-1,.,TGCGCCAGCAGCTTCGGGAGGACTGAAGCTTTCTTT,CASSFGRTEAFF
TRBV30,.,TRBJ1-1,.,TGTGCCTGGAGTCGAGTGATGAACACTGAAGCTTTCTTT,CAWSRVMNTEAFF
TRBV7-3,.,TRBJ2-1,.,TGTGCCAGCAGCCAGGGACTCCCCCCCAATGAGCAGTTCTTC,CASSQGLPPNEQFF
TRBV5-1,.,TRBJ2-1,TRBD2,TGCGCCAGCAGCTTACTAGCGGGAGGAGGTAATGAGCAGTTCTTC,CASSLLAGGGNEQFF
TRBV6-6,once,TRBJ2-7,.,TGTGCCAGCAGTTACTCGATCTGGACAGTGTACGAGCAGTACTTC,CASSYSIWTVYEQYF
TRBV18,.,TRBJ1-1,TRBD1,TGTGCCAGCGCCGGACAGGGGGCGTCCACTGAAGCTTTCTTT,CASAGQGASTEAFF
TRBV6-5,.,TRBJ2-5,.,TGTGCCAGCAGTTACGGCAACGGGATACGGGAGACCCAGTACTTC,CASSYGNGIRETQYF
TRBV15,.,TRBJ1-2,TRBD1,TGTGCCACCAGCACAAGACAGGGGGATACCCAAAGGCATGGCTACACCTTC,CATSTRQGDTQRHGYTF
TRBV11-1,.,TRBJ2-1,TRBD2,TGTGCCAGCAGCTTAGTGCTAGCGGGGGTAAATGAGCAGTTCTTC,CASSLVLAGVNEQFF
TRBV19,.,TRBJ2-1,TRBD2,TGTGCCAGTAGAGGACTAGCGGGTTTCCGCGGACACAATGAGCAGTTCTTC,CASRGLAGFRGHNEQFF
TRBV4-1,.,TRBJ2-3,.,TGCGCCAGCAGCCAAGATTGGGGGGGCGGCACAGATACGCAGTATTTT,CASSQDWGGGTDTQYF
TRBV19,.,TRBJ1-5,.,TGTGCCAGTAGTATTGGACGGAGTCAGCCCCAGCATTTT,CASSIGRSQPQHF
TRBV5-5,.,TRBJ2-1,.,TGTGCCAGCAGCTTATACAATGAGCAGTTCTTC,CASSLYNEQFF
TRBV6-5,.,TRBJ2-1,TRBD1,TGTGCCAGCAGTCACCGGACAGGGAATGAGCAGTTCTTC,CASSHRTGNEQFF
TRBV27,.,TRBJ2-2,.,TGTGCCAGCAGTTTAGGAAGGGGGGAGCTGTTTTTT,CASSLGRGELFF
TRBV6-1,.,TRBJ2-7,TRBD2,TGTGCCAGCAGAACTACTAGCGGGATCTCCTACGAGCAGTACTTC,CASRTTSGISYEQYF
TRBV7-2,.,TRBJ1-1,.,TGTGCCAGCAGCTTAGAGGGGGTGAACACTGAAGCTTTCTTT,CASSLEGVNTEAFF
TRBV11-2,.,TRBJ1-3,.,TGTGCCAGCAGCTTAGATCTAGTGTACGGGGCGGCGGCGGATTTT,CASSLDLVYGAAADF
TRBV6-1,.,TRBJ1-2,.,TGTGCCAGCAGTGAAATCGGACCCTCCTATGGCTACACCTTC,CASSEIGPSYGYTF
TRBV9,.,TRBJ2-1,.,TGTGCCAGCAGCCGCTCCCCCGGGACCTCCTACAATGAGCAGTTCTTC,CASSRSPGTSYNEQFF
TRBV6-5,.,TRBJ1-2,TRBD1,TGTGCCAGCAGTTGGGGACAGCTCTATGGCTACACCTTC,CASSWGQLYGYTF
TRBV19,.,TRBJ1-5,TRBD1,TGTGCCAGTAGTGCCCTAGGGACAGGGGATCAGCCCCAGCATTTT,CASSALGTGDQPQHF
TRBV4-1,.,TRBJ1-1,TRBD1,TGCGCCAGCAGCCAGAAGACAGGGACCGAATATGGCACTGAAGCTTTCTTT,CASSQKTGTEYGTEAFF
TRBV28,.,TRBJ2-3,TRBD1,TGTGCCAGCAGTTTACAGGGACAGGGGCACACAGATACGCAGTATTTT,CASSLQGQGHTDTQYF
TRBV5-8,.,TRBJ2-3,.,TGTGCCAGCAGCGTAGCTTCCGGGAGCGGAGCAGATACGCAGTATTTT,CASSVASGSGADTQYF
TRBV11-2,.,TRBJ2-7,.,TGTGCCAGCCGGGCCGGGGGGCGAAACGAGCAGTACTTC,CASRAGGRNEQYF
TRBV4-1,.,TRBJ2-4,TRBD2,TGCGCCAGCAGCCGCGGGTTAGCGGGAGGGGTAGCCAAAAACATTCAGTACTTC,CASSRGLAGGVAKNIQYF
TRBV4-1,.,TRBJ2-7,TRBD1,TGCGCCAGCAGCCAAGGTGGACAGGGGGCGATCTACGAGCAGTACTTC,CASSQGGQGAIYEQYF
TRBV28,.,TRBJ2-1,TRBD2,TGTGCCAGCAGTTTGACTAGCGGGAGCTGGAATGAGCAGTTCTTC,CASSLTSGSWNEQFF
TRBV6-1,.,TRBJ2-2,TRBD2,TGTGCCAGCAGCGGACTAGCGGCAACCGGGGAGCTGTTTTTT,CASSGLAATGELFF
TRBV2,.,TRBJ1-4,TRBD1,TGTGCCAGCAGTGAAAGAGGAAGGACAGGGGTGAAAGTAAAACTGTTTTTT,CASSERGRTGVKVKLFF
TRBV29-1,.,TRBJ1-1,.,TGCAGCGTTGCGGGGGGCCAGAACACTGAAGCTTTCTTT,CSVAGGQNTEAFF
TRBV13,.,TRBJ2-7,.,TGTGCCAGCAGCTCCTCGACGGGACCCTCCTACGAGCAGTACTTC,CASSSSTGPSYEQYF
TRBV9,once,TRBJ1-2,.,TGTGCCAGCAGCGTGGACAGTACCATCTATGGCTACACCTTC,CASSVDSTIYGYTF
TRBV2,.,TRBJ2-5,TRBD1,TGTGCCAGCCGCTTTGGGACAGGGATGGAGACCCAGTACTTC,CASRFGTGMETQYF
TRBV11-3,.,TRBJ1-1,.,TGTGCCAGCAGCTCTGGGGGGGACCCCGAAGCTTTCTTT,CASSSGGDPEAFF
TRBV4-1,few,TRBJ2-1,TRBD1,TGCGCCAGCAGCCGCCCGACAGGGGAATACAATGAGCAGTTCTTC,CASSRPTGEYNEQFF
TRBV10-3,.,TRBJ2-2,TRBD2,TGTGCCATCAGTGTGGCGCTAGCGGGAATGGACACCGGGGAGCTGTTTTTT,CAISVALAGMDTGELFF
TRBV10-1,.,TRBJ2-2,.,TGCGCCAGCAGTGGACAGTCCACCGGGGAGCTGTTTTTT,CASSGQSTGELFF
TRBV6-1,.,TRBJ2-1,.,TGTGCCAGCTCGCTGACGGCTACCTACAATGAGCAGTTCTTC,CASSLTATYNEQFF
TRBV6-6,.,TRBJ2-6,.,TGTGCCAGCAGTTACTCAGGGGAGCCAGGGGCCAACGTCCTGACTTTC,CASSYSGEPGANVLTF
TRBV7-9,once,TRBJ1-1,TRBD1,TGTGCCAGCAGCCGACAGGGGGCTACTACTGAAGCTTTCTTT,CASSRQGATTEAFF
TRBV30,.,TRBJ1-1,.,TGTGCCTGGAGTCGGGTGAACACTGAAGCTTTCTTT,CAWSRVNTEAFF
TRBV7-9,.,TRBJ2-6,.,TGTGCCAGCAGCTCCGTAGGTGGGGCCAACGTCCTGACTTTC,CASSSVGGANVLTF
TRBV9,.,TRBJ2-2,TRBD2,TGTGCCAGCAGCGTAGGCCCTAGCGGGACCGGGGAGCTGTTTTTT,CASSVGPSGTGELFF
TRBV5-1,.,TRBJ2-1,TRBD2,TGCGCCAGCAGCCCCGGACTAGCGATCGCCTACAATGAGCAGTTCTTC,CASSPGLAIAYNEQFF
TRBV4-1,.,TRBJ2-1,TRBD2,TGCGCCAGCAGCCAAAGATCCTTAGCGGGCAACAATGAGCAGTTCTTC,CASSQRSLAGNNEQFF
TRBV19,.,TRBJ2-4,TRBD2,TGTGCCAGTAGTTCGGCAGGGGCCAGAGGAGCGGGAGTGGGGGTCATTCAGTACTTC,CASSSAGARGAGVGVIQYF
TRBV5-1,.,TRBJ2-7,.,TGCGCCAGCAGCTGGGGAACGGACAGCCGAACCTACGAGCAGTACTTC,CASSWGTDSRTYEQYF
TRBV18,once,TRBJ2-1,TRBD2,TGTGCCAGCTCAAAGCGGGATATAACCTACAATGAGCAGTTCTTC,CASSKRDITYNEQFF
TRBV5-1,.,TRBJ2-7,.,TGCGCCAGCAGCTTCAGTACCTACGAGCAGTACTTC,CASSFSTYEQYF
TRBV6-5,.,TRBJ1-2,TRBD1,TGTGCCAGCAGTTACAGACGACAGGGGAGCAGATATGGCTACACCTTC,CASSYRRQGSRYGYTF
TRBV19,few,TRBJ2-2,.,TGTGCCAGTAGTATAACAGGGAGGACCGGGGAGCTGTTTTTT,CASSITGRTGELFF
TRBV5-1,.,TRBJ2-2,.,TGCGCCAGCACCCCCCTTCGAGCCCCCCCCGGGGAGCTGTTTTTT,CASTPLRAPPGELFF